This T cell receptor beta chain was identified in a study of blood T cell repertoires in COVID-19. Turning to the study itself: The samples span acute and convalescent COVID-19 from the United States, Italy and Spain. Sources were T cells, B-cell-depleted T cells, or PBMCs; the material itself was cDNA or gDNA.

The CDR3 is 14 amino acids. With V trimmed by 3 bases and J by 8 bases, 4 bases remained unmatched. CDR1 and CDR2 (germline): SGHTA, FQGNSA. Method: immunoSEQ multiplex PCR; TCRdb's copy keeps in-frame clones and lacks some. The sample lists about 300,000 clones, around 84% occurring once. Participants' own reports of clinical history determined their cohort assignment. The sample taken for sequencing was PBMCs or T cells enriched from blood (not recorded which). The sequence was obtained from a man aged 30-40 years who had recovered from COVID-19. The chain uses TRBV7-2 and TRBJ2-1; 10 bases map to TRBD2. The CDR3 loop reads CASSLGLAFDEQFF. DNA of the CDR3: TGTGCCAGCAGCTTGGGACTAGCGTTCGATGAGCAGTTCTTC.